This TCR beta chain was recovered during a study of regulatory T cells in long-lasting Graves disease (dated by TCRdb to the early 2020s). The study in broad terms: In the newly diagnosed Graves' disease group, patients had been taking antithyroid drugs for less than 3 months. A total of about 33 samples underwent TCR sequencing, from about 13 patients with persistent Graves' disease and around 20 patients with newly diagnosed Graves' disease. The study took place in China and was registered as a clinical trial. Peripheral blood TCR sequencing and RNA sequencing compared persistent Graves' disease patients with newly diagnosed Graves' disease patients.

The library was prepared using multiplex PCR. The reads were generated on an Illumina HiSeq 4000. To build TCR beta libraries, CDR3 regions were amplified by Arm-PCR using iRepertoire HTBI primers. Before sequencing, the PCR products went through gel purification. Turning to the authors' computational methods: Across samples, 60 to 80 TRBV and 13 to 15 TRBJ segments were identified and used for gene usage analysis of CDR3 amino acid clonotypes. Filtered high-quality paired reads were merged into contigs using COPE and FqMerger. BLAST was used to align contigs to the IMGT TRBV, TRBD and TRBJ reference genes, and CDR3 was defined following IMGT. Highly expanded clones were defined as clonotypes with a frequency above 0.1%. Shannon entropy was used to measure repertoire diversity, and the Gini coefficient was used to measure V-J evenness. Clonotypes shared by more than one individual were considered public. Using fastp trimming at Q25 and MiXCR clonotype assembly, TCRdb reanalyzed the public sequencing data and kept in-frame beta chains. Rows with one shared CDR3 protein collapse into an entry with the most common genes and DNA. The V and J calls were determined by TCRdb, not by the authors. The sample records approximately 400,000 distinct CDR3 sequences, less than 20% of which are singletons. 22% of the sample goes to the ten largest clones.

This clonotype was counted ten times or more. Its antigen is unknown. Base qualities were left out, and no much larger clone turns up one base away. Including cysteine and phenylalanine, the CDR3 has 15 amino acids. Only the CDR3 region is kept as DNA, spanning 45 bases read in frame from base 1. Between the V and J ends, shortened by 3 bases and 0 bases respectively, the junction contains 11 bases. General conclusions and limits of the study: Sequencing and analysis were restricted to the TCR beta chain. The authors noted that the small sample size was a limitation that may lower accuracy. Compared with newly diagnosed patients, persistent Graves' disease patients had lower TCR Shannon entropy and fewer highly expanded clones, which suggests clonal expansion. Peripheral blood alone was examined, since thyroid tissue, which constituted the primary lesion, could not be accessed. TRBV28, TRBJ1-2 and TRBJ2-5 were preferentially used in persistent disease, while TRBV20-1 and TRBJ2-1 were favored in newly diagnosed disease. Persistent patients shared more public clonotypes among themselves (around 2,800) than newly diagnosed patients did (about 970).

The time point tag for this specimen amounts to: newly diagnosed GD, antithyroid drugs for less than 3 months. For both TCR sequencing and RNA sequencing, RNA was extracted from PBMCs in TRIzol. The diagnosis of Graves' disease was made according to American Thyroid Association guidelines. Recruitment of patients was carried out at an endocrinology department in Xi'an, China. From each patient, nine milliliters of peripheral blood was collected into an EDTA anticoagulant tube. Ficoll Paque Plus density gradient separation was used to isolate PBMCs, and no further T cell sorting was performed. An Agilent 2100 Bioanalyzer and agarose gel were used to assess RNA quality, and a NanoDrop 2000 was used to measure RNA concentration.

This TCR came from a female donor with Graves disease. The sequencing used peripheral blood mononuclear cells (PBMCs), collected at new diagnosis, from a patient treated with antithyroid drugs. The rearrangement joined TRBV12-3 or TRBV12-4 to TRBJ1-1; tentative D gene TRBD1, with 5 bases matching. This receptor carries the CDR3 CASSFVDSLNTEAFF. The nucleotide sequence is given as TGTGCCAGCAGTTTTGTCGACAGTTTGAACACTGAAGCTTTCTTT.